The present T cell receptor beta chain was sequenced within a study of blood T cells in healthy people across ages. Background on the study: The capture of about one barcoded beta molecule per two T cells was achieved by template switching.

Primed by a sample-barcoded 5' primer and a J-beta primer mix, a second PCR proceeded for about 7 to 11 cycles. TCRdb recomputed calls from the 5' RACE reads with MiXCR, one row per CDR3 protein. Among fewer than 1,000,000 distinct CDR3 sequences listed, around 42% were seen once. The study's findings and limits: Underestimates were what the diversity estimates from one million T cells were considered to be.

Comment on this clonotype: Its antigen is unknown.

Total RNA, at least 5 micrograms per sample, was extracted from PBMCs. This receptor was identified in a man in his sixties in good health. Sequences were obtained from blood.

CDR3 residues: CASSLVEVYKAANIQYF. CDR3 coding DNA: TGTGCCAGCAGCTTAGTTGAGGTTTACAAGGCTGCTAACATTCAGTACTTC. The chain has TRBV7-8 and TRBJ2-7; no reliable D call. TRBJ2-4 matches the DNA end more closely, so the J call is doubtful. Germline values: CDR1 SGHVS, CDR2 FQNEAQ. This CDR3 has 17 amino acids.